Reported below is one T cell receptor beta chain. Germline V lookup: CDR1 PRHDT, CDR2 FYEKMQ (reference sequence). J gave up 9 bases and V 4 bases, and 13 bases lay outside the gene matches. The CDR3 covers 15 residues. This entry comes from a study of blood T cell repertoires in COVID-19. Method: immunoSEQ multiplex PCR; TCRdb's copy keeps in-frame clones and lacks some. The table includes 150,000 or so clones, less than 90% detected once. Allocation to cohorts depended on clinical history reported by the participants. Exposed participants encountered a COVID-19 case during the 2 weeks preceding study entry.

Source material: PBMCs or T cells enriched from blood (not recorded which). The receptor comes from a woman between 50 and 59 years old who had been exposed to COVID-19. This chain uses TRBV13 with TRBJ1-2, with TRBD1 matching 8 bases. The CDR3 region is CASSWPGTGQRSYTF. The CDR3 nucleotides read TGTGCCAGCAGCTGGCCCGGGACAGGCCAACGAAGCTACACCTTC.